The T cell receptor (beta chain) under discussion was sequenced for a study of spatial heterogeneity in lung cancer (dated by TCRdb to the late 2010s). Concerning the study at large: The donors were approximately 70 patients from the lung TRACERx cohort who had early-stage, untreated non-small cell lung cancer. TCR alpha and beta repertoires were quantitatively compared across multiple tumor regions, matched nontumor lung and blood in non-small cell lung cancer. Nonsynonymous mutation counts, determined by whole-exome sequencing of tumor tissue, were related to TCR repertoire features. In the raw uncorrected reads, each unique combination of TCR and UMI appeared more than ten times on average. Beta-chain transcripts were consistently detected in greater numbers than alpha-chain transcripts, which likely reflects a higher abundance of beta-chain transcripts. Both alpha and beta chains were TCR-sequenced in samples taken at surgery, namely 220 tumor regions, around 70 matched nontumor lung samples and about 52 PBMC samples. Follow-up PBMC samples were sequenced whenever available, and the median time to follow-up was 2 to 3 years after resection.

In the case of this clonotype: Its specific antigen is unknown. The input lacks base qualities; no much larger clone sits a single base away.

The label giving this sample's time point can be read as: blood at routine non-recurrence follow-up after resection. Whole RNA extracted from tumor and nontumor lung tissue, or from cryopreserved PBMC samples, was used for TCR sequencing without cell sorting. Only patients with enough RNA available from two or more tumor regions were chosen for TCR sequencing. Taken from the germline V gene (reference sequence), the CDR1 and CDR2 loops are DFQATT and SNEGSKA. Trimmed from V: 4 bases; trimmed from J: 4 bases; junction bases lacking a gene match: 4. The cysteine opens and the phenylalanine closes a CDR3 of 14 amino acids. Only CDR3 DNA is held: 42 bases, read in frame from base 1. General conclusions and limits of the study: Ubiquitous expanded tumor TCRs were found in blood more often at tumor resection than at routine follow-up. Only roughly 15 patients were included in the comparisons of baseline and follow-up blood repertoires. Additional single-cell paired TCR alpha and beta sequencing was considered necessary to confirm, at a functional level, the hypothesis that regional TCRs recognize regional mutations.

The method behind the library was 5' RACE. Instrument on record: NextSeq 500. The TCR library protocol attached a unique molecular identifier to each TCR cDNA molecule to allow correction of PCR and sequencing errors. In the source study's methods: TCR identification, UMI-based error correction and CDR3 extraction were all carried out with Decombinator tools. Expanded TCRs were defined as those above a frequency of 2 per 1,000, corresponding to the top 1% of the tumor frequency distribution. Renyi diversity was calculated using the R vegan package after each repertoire was subsampled 100 times to 5,000 TCRs. To build CDR3 similarity networks, amino acid triplet string-kernel similarity was used, and CDR3s were connected when their pairwise similarity was above 0.82. Clones were called with MiXCR by TCRdb after fastp trimmed the public reads at Q25, and only in-frame beta chains were retained. Each CDR3 protein gets just one entry, which takes the most common genes and DNA from the rows behind it. The V and J calls follow TCRdb's processing rather than the paper's. The sample includes about 52,000 distinct CDR3 sequences, with 6.5% to 7.5% observed a single time. The ten largest clones capture about a third of the sample.

The V and J segments used are TRBV20-1 and TRBJ2-1, with 10 middle bases fitting TRBD1. The sequence was obtained from a female donor with early-stage non-small cell lung cancer. This material consisted of PBMCs, taken at follow-up. The DNA reads TGCAGTGCTACATCGGGACAGGGGTACAATGAGCAGTTCTTC. This sequence encodes CSATSGQGYNEQFF.